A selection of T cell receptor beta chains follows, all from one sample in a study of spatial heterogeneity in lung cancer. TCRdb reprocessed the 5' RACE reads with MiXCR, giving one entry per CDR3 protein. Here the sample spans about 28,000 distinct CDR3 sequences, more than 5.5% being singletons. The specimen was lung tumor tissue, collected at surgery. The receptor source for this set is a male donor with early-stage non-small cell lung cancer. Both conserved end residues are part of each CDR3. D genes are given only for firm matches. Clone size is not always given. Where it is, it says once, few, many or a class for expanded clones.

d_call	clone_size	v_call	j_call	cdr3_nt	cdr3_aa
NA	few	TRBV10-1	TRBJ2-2	TGCGCCAGCAGCAGCAGTTACACCGGGGAGCTGTTTTTT	CASSSSYTGELFF
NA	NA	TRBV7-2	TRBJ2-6	TGTGCCAGCAGAGATCCTCGCGAGGGGGCCAACGTCCTGACTTTC	CASRDPREGANVLTF
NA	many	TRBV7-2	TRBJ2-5	TGTGCCAGCAGTAAGGACTGGGCCCCGAGAGAGACCCAGTACTTC	CASSKDWAPRETQYF
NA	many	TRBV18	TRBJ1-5	TGTGCCAGCTCACCAGGGGGGAACAATCAGCCCCAGCATTTT	CASSPGGNNQPQHF
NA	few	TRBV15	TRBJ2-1	TGTGCCACCAGTAGGCCTTACAATGAGCAGTTCTTC	CATSRPYNEQFF
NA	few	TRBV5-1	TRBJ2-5	TGCGCCAGCAGCCCAGGGGCGGTTGGAGAGACCCAGTACTTC	CASSPGAVGETQYF
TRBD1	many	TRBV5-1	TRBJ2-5	TGCGCCAGCAGCCTGGGGTCAGCAGGGGGCGCGGAGACCCAGTACTTC	CASSLGSAGGAETQYF
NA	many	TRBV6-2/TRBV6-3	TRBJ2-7	TGTGCCAGCAGTAGGACAGAGGTTGTGCAGTACTTC	CASSRTEVVQYF
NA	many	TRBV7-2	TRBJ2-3	TGTGCCAGCAGCCCTATACCGGGATCTTGGGCCACAGATACGCAGTATTTT	CASSPIPGSWATDTQYF
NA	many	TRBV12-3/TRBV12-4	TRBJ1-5	TGTGCCAGCAAAAGGGAAAGCAATCAGCCCCAGCATTTT	CASKRESNQPQHF
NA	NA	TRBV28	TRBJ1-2	TGTGCCAGCAGTTTAAGAATGAACTATGGCTACACCTTC	CASSLRMNYGYTF
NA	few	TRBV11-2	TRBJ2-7	TGTGCCAGCAGCTCCAAGATGACGACCTCCCCCTACGAGCAGTACTTC	CASSSKMTTSPYEQYF
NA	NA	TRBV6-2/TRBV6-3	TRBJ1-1	TGTGCCAGCGAATACGAGCTCCGCGCTGAAGCTTTCTTT	CASEYELRAEAFF
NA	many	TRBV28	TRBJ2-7	TGTGCCAGCAGTTGGGGGGCCCCTTCCTACGAGCAGTACTTC	CASSWGAPSYEQYF
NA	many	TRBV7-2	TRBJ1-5	TGTGCCAGCAGCCTCTGGACCGATCAGCCCCAGCATTTT	CASSLWTDQPQHF
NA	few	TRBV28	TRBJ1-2	TGTGCCAGCAGTTTGGAGAACTATGGCTACACCTTC	CASSLENYGYTF
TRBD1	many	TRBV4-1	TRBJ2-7	TGCGCCAGCAGCCAAGTTGGGGACAGGCCATTTTCCGAGCAGTACTTC	CASSQVGDRPFSEQYF
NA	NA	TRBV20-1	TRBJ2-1	TGCAGTGCTAGCAGGGGGGACAATGAGCAGTTCTTC	CSASRGDNEQFF
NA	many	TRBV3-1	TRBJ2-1	TGTGCCAGCAGCCAAGATTTCGCGGGGGCATACAATGAGCAGTTCTTC	CASSQDFAGAYNEQFF
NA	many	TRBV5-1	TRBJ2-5	TGCGCCAGCAGGTTTCCAGTCGAAGAGACCCAGTACTTC	CASRFPVEETQYF
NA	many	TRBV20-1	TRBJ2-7	TGCAGTGCCTCGACATTGACCTACGAGCAGTACTTC	CSASTLTYEQYF
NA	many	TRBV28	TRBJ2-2	TGTGCCAGCAGTTTTATGACGGCCGTAACCGGGGAGCTGTTTTTT	CASSFMTAVTGELFF
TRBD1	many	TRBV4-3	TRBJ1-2	TGCGCCAGCAGCCTCTCCGGGGACAGGGCTAACTATGGCTACACCTTC	CASSLSGDRANYGYTF
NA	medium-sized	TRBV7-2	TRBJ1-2	TGTGCCAGCAGCGTGGAGGAGAGCTATGGCTACACCTTC	CASSVEESYGYTF
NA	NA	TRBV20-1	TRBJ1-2	TGCAGTGCGCCCTCAGGAGAGGGCTACACCTTC	CSAPSGEGYTF
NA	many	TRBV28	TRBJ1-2	TGTGCCAGCGGCCGGGGGCAGTCTGGCTACACCTTC	CASGRGQSGYTF
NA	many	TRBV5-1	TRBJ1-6	TGCGCCAGCAGCTTGGTGGTAGGGAAGAATTCACCCCTCCACTTT	CASSLVVGKNSPLHF
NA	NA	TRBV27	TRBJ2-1	TGTGCCAGCAGCTCCCTTGTAGGGGGTTCCTACAATGAGCAGTTCTTC	CASSSLVGGSYNEQFF
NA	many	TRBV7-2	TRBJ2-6	TGTGCCAGCAGCCTAGGCAAGGGCTCCGGGGCCAACGTCCTGACTTTC	CASSLGKGSGANVLTF
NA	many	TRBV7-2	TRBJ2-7	TGTGCCAGCAGCTTAGGAGGGGTCGACTACGAGCAGTACTTC	CASSLGGVDYEQYF
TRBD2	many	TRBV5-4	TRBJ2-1	TGTGCCAGCAGCTTGGGTAGCGGGGGGGCCTACAATGAGCAGTTCTTC	CASSLGSGGAYNEQFF
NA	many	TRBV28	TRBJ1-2	TGTGCCAGCAGTACTAGAGTTCTGGGAAGCTATGGCTACACCTTC	CASSTRVLGSYGYTF
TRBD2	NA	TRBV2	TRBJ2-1	TGTGCCAGCACCCCAGAGGGCGGGGGGCACAATGAGCAGTTCTTC	CASTPEGGGHNEQFF
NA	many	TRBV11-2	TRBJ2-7	TGTGCCAGCGGATACACACGAACGGCCGAGCAGTACTTC	CASGYTRTAEQYF
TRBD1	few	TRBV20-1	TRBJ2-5	TGCAGTGCTACTCGACAGGGGGCGACGGAGACCCAGTACTTC	CSATRQGATETQYF
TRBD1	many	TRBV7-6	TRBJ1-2	TGTGCCAGCAGCCCCGCGACAGGGAGGACGGCTAACTATGGCTACACCTTC	CASSPATGRTANYGYTF
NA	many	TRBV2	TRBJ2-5	TGTGCCAGCAGCAAGGACTGGGCAAGCGAGACCCAGTACTTC	CASSKDWASETQYF
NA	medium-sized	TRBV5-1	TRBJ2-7	TGCGCCAGCAGCTTGGCCGGAGTCTACGAGCAGTACTTC	CASSLAGVYEQYF
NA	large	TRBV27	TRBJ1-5	TGTGCCAGCAGTTTATCCGGAGGAGGCCAGCCCCAGCATTTT	CASSLSGGGQPQHF
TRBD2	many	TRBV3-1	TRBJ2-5	TGTGCCAGCAGCCGGCTCCCTAGCGGGGGGCGGGTGACCCAGTACTTC	CASSRLPSGGRVTQYF
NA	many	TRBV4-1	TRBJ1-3	TGCGCCAGCAGCCGTCCAAGGGGAGGGGGCTCTGGAAACACCATATATTTT	CASSRPRGGGSGNTIYF
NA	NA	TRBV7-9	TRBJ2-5	TGTGCCAGCAGCCACGGGGAGACCCAGTACTTC	CASSHGETQYF
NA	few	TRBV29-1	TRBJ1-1	TGCAGCGTTCACGCATGGCTGAACACTGAAGCTTTCTTT	CSVHAWLNTEAFF
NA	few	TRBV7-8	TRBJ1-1	TGTGCCAGCAGCTTAGGTTACACTGAAGCTTTCTTT	CASSLGYTEAFF
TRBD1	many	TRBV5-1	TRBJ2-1	TGCGCCAGCAGCAAGACTCCGGGACAGGGAGACAATGAGCAGTTCTTC	CASSKTPGQGDNEQFF
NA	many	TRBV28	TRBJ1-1	TGTGCCAGCACCCGCGCGGACAGTACGAACACTGAAGCTTTCTTT	CASTRADSTNTEAFF
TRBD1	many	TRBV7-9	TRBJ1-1	TGTGCCAGCAGCTTAGCGCCTCAACAGGGGGCAGTGAACACTGAAGCTTTCTTT	CASSLAPQQGAVNTEAFF
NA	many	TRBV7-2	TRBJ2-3	TGTGCCAGCAGCATGGACTACACAGATACGCAGTATTTT	CASSMDYTDTQYF
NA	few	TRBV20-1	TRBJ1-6	TGCAGTGCTGGAAGGGCCGCATCACCCCTCCACTTT	CSAGRAASPLHF
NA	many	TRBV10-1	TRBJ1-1	TGCGCCAGCAGTGAGAACTTCAACACTGAAGCTTTCTTT	CASSENFNTEAFF
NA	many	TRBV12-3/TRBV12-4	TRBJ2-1	TGTGCCAGCAGCCCTCCATCCCCGGGGACTTCCTACAATGAGCAGTTCTTC	CASSPPSPGTSYNEQFF
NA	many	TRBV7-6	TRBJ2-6	TGTGCCAGCAGCTTAGATACTGGGGCCAACGTCCTGACTTTC	CASSLDTGANVLTF
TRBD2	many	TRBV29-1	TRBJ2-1	TGCAGCGTTGTAATGGTAGCGGGTCGCAATGAGCAGTTCTTC	CSVVMVAGRNEQFF
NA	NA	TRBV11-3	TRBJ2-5	TGTGCCAGCAGCGCGGGACCTTTGGAGACCCAGTACTTC	CASSAGPLETQYF
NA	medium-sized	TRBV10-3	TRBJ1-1	TGTGCCATCAGTGAAACCGGGACTGAAGCTTTCTTT	CAISETGTEAFF
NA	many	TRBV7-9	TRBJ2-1	TGTGCCAGCAGTAGAGAGTACGACAGCTCCTACAATGAGCAGTTCTTC	CASSREYDSSYNEQFF
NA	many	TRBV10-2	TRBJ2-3	TGCGCCAGCAGTGTACGGGAGCGAACCCCTGCCTCCACAGATACGCAGTATTTT	CASSVRERTPASTDTQYF
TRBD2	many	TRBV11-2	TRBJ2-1	TGTGCCAGCAGCTTAGGGACTAGTGGCTACAATGAGCAGTTCTTC	CASSLGTSGYNEQFF
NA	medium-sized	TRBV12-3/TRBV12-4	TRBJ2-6	TGTGCCAGCAGTCCGTTATCTGGGGCCAACGTCCTGACTTTC	CASSPLSGANVLTF